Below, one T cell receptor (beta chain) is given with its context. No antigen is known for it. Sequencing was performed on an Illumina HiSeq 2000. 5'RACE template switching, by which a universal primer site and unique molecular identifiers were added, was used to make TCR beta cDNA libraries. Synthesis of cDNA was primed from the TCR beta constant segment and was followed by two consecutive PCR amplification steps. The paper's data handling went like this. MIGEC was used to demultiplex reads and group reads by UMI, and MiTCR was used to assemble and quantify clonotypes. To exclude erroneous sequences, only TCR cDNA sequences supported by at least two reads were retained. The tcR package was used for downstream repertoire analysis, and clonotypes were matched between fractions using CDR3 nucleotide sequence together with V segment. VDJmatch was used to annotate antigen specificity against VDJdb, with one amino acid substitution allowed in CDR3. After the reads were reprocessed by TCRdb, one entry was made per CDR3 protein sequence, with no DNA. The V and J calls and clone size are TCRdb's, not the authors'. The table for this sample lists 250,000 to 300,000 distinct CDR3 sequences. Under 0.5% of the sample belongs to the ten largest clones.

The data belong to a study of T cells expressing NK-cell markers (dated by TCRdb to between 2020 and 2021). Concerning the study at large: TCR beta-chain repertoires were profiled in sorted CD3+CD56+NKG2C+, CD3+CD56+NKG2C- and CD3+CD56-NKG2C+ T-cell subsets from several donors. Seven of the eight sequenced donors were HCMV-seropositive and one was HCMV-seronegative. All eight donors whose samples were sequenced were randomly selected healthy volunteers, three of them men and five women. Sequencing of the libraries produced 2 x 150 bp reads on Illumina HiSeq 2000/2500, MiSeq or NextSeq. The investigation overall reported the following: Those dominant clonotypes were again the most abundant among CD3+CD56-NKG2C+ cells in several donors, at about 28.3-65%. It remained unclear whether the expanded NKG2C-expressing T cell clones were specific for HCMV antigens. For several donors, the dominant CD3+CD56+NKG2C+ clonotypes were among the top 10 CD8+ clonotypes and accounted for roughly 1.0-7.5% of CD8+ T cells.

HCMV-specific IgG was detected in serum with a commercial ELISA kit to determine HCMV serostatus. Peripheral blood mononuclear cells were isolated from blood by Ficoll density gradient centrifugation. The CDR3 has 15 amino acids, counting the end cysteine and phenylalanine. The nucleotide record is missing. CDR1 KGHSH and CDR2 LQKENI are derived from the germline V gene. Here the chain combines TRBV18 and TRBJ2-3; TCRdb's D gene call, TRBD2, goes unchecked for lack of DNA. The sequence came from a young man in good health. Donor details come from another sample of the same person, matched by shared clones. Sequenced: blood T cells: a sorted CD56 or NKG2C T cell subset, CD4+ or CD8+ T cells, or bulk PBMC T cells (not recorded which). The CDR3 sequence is CASSHTRSSTDTQYF. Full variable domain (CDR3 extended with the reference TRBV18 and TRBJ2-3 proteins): NAGVMQNPRHLVRRRGQEARLRCSPMKGHSHVYWYRQLPEEGLKFMVYLQKENIIDESGMPKERFSAEFPKEGPSILRIQQVVRGDSAAYFCASSHTRSSTDTQYFGPGTRLTVL.